The entry below describes one TCR beta chain. No antigen is known for it. Pooling of second doses given at about 4 or about 12 weeks was done. Germline V gene sequence: CDR1 LNHNV, CDR2 YYDKDF (reference sequence). CDR3 length: 14 amino acids. The V end lost 6 bases, the J end lost 6 bases, and 16 bases lay between the germline ends. The data were produced by immunoSEQ multiplex PCR, yet TCRdb's version contains in-frame clones alone and is incomplete. The table has about 140,000 clones, less than 95% seen once. The data belong to a study of T cell responses to AZD1222 COVID-19 vaccine. Study-wide results and limits: White British ancestry dominated among donors, who included more females, and clonal diversity was possibly underestimated. Repertoires were sampled only after the peak T cell response.

The sequence was collected from an adult who received the AZD1222 COVID-19 vaccine. Specimen: peripheral blood, collected 28 days after the second AZD1222 dose. This rearrangement joins TRBV15 to TRBJ2-3; D might be TRBD2 (6 bases). As DNA, the CDR3 is TGTGCCACCAGGGACGCGGGAAGTCTTGATACGCAGTATTTT. It encodes CATRDAGSLDTQYF.